Shown below are 5 T cell receptor beta chains from a single sample sequenced in a study of CD8 T cells in ankylosing spondylitis. Using its own MiXCR run on the 5' RACE reads, TCRdb lists one record per CDR3 protein. This table holds 30,000 to 35,000 distinct CDR3 sequences, under 40% found once. The sequenced material came from synovial fluid, either unsorted or a sorted T cell fraction (not recorded which). The receptors were sampled from a male donor with ankylosing spondylitis.

The J gene is TRBJ2-7, the V gene TRBV27; D gene ambiguous. The CDR3 covers 15 residues. The ends were cut back, 0 bases at V and 6 bases at J, with 15 bases in the middle. Germline lookup yields CDR1 MNHEY and CDR2 SMNVEV (reference sequence). CDR3 region: CASSLSRNGWGEQYV. CDR3 in DNA: TGTGCCAGCAGTTTATCGCGGAATGGCTGGGGCGAGCAGTACGTC.

Many counts were recorded for this clonotype. The chain is built from TRBV11-2 and TRBJ1-2, with unresolved D. V lost 1 base, J lost 4 bases, and 7 bases lay in between. Germline CDR1 and CDR2: SGHAT and FQNNGV. The CDR3 covers 13 residues. As DNA, the CDR3 is TGTGCCAGCAGCTTAGGGATCCTCTATGGCTACACCTTC. This gives the protein CASSLGILYGYTF. The full variable domain, in which reference TRBV11-2 and TRBJ1-2 provide the parts outside the CDR3, is EAGVAQSPRYKIIEKRQSVAFWCNPISGHATLYWYQQILGQGPKLLIQFQNNGVVDDSQLPKDRFSAERLKGVDSTLKIQPAKLEDSAVYLCASSLGILYGYTFGSGTRLTVV.

The gene calls are TRBV3-1 and TRBJ2-1; D not certain. Between the trimmed V and J ends, which lost 5 bases and 6 bases, there was a span of 17 bases. The germline gives CDR1 LGHDT, CDR2 YNNKEL (reference sequence). The CDR3 has 15 residues. CDR3 sequence (DNA): TGTGCCAGCAGCGGTGAGCTAGGACCCTCCAATGAGCAGTTCTTC. Its translation: CASSGELGPSNEQFF.

V usage is TRBV7-9 and J usage is TRBJ2-2; D might be TRBD1 (6 bases). The germline gives CDR1 SEHNR, CDR2 FQNEAQ (reference sequence). The CDR3 runs 15 residues. The V end lost 3 bases, the J end lost 0 bases, and 8 bases lay between the germline ends. The CDR3: CASSFRGANTGELFF. DNA for the CDR3: TGTGCCAGCAGCTTCAGGGGCGCGAACACCGGGGAGCTGTTTTTT.

V and J are TRBV6-1 and TRBJ1-5, with 8 bases that match TRBD1. V was clipped by 4 bases and J by 8 bases; unmatched bases: 7. CDR3 size: 14 residues. Germline V gives CDR1 MNHNS, CDR2 SASEGT. The CDR3 DNA reads as TGTGCCAGCAGTGGTACAGGGGGTAGAGAGCCCCAGCATTTT. Amino acids: CASSGTGGREPQHF.